The T cell receptor (beta chain) described here comes from a study of T cell repertoires in cytomegalovirus infection. Study-wide context: Recently identified HLA-C-restricted CMV epitopes and well-studied HLA-B-restricted CMV epitopes were used by the study. The public TCR beta signatures pointed to both CMV infection and matching HLA type.

Via MiXCR, TCRdb re-called the reads, giving one row per CDR3 protein. The data hold 51,000 or so distinct CDR3 sequences, with around a fifth observed a single time. Broader study findings: CMV-specific TCR beta clonotypes restricted by HLA-C were the ones dominating the ex vivo response.

This clonotype was recorded a few times. Its antigen is not identified. In germline, CDR1 is SGHTA, CDR2 FQGTGA. There are 15 residues in the CDR3. V gave up 4 bases and J gave up 7 bases; unmatched junction bases: 7. This chain links TRBV7-3 with TRBJ1-4; TRBD1 agrees at 9 bases. The sample consisted of CD8+ T cells from cultured PBMCs, taken from culture after CMV antigen stimulation. The sequence was obtained from a human donor in good health (CMV status not recorded). Some clones in this sample may be carry-over from other donors' samples. The CDR3: CASSSTTGGFEKLFF. For the CDR3, the DNA is TGTGCCAGCAGCTCAACGACAGGGGGTTTTGAAAAACTGTTTTTT.